The source of this T cell receptor (beta chain) is a study of cytomegalovirus exposure and HLA in healthy donors. With 1 base clipped from V and 3 bases from J, the junction kept 5 bases outside the gene matches. Germline loops: CDR1 SGDLS, CDR2 YYNGEE. The length of the CDR3 is 15 residues. Points from the study as a whole: Among TCR beta chains, those listed as cytomegalovirus-associated numbered around 160.

On this clone: Antigen specificity is unknown.

Amplification used 60 Vbeta primers and 13 Jbeta primers. Sequencing was performed with immunoSEQ multiplex PCR; in TCRdb, only in-frame clones are kept and a portion is missing. The sample shows roughly 120,000 clones, approximately 8.7% of them seen only once. The source is a man aged 35 to 55 in good health and CMV-seronegative. Sequenced material: PBMCs. The chain uses TRBV9 and TRBJ1-1; TRBD1 aligns across 8 bases. CDR3 region: CASSVSGQGHTEAFF. DNA of the CDR3: TGTGCCAGCAGCGTAAGTGGACAGGGACACACTGAAGCTTTCTTT.